The following is a T cell receptor (beta chain) sequence with its context. Its target antigen remains unknown. This sample is part of a study of monozygotic twins with inflammatory bowel disease (dated by TCRdb to between 2018 and 2021). Looking at the study overall: The complete study included around 30 monozygotic twin pairs: 19 IBD-discordant Danish pairs and nine German pairs, of which four were IBD-concordant and five were IBD-discordant. Within discordant pairs, disease-associated traits were sought mainly by comparing IBD patients with their genetically identical healthy co-twins. Each individual had, on average, about 151 000 unique TCRalpha sequences and 181 000 unique TCRbeta sequences available for analysis.

From each donor, a roughly 2.6 ml peripheral blood sample was collected into PAXgene tubes and stored at -80 degrees C. Without any T cell sorting, total RNA was extracted from whole blood using the PAXgene blood miRNA kit on an automated QIAcube. Deep TCRalpha and TCRbeta repertoire profiling with unique molecular barcoding was performed on peripheral blood of monozygotic twin pairs concordant or discordant for inflammatory bowel disease. Smoking habits were recorded for all twin pairs, and each individual was classified as a current, former or never smoker. To prepare the library, 5' RACE was applied. For each TCR library, approximately 3.5 ug of total RNA was used. For each sample, cDNA was synthesized in eight separate reactions using SMARTScribe reverse transcriptase. During cDNA synthesis, template switching introduced unique molecular identifiers that contained a 6-nucleotide sample barcode. TCRalpha and TCRbeta cDNA was amplified in two nested PCRs of around 15 and 9 cycles, and bead purification was carried out after each PCR. Before amplification, the cDNA was treated with uracil DNA-glycosylase and purified using the QIAquick PCR purification kit. The second PCR was the step at which Illumina TruSeq-compatible adapters and sample-specific barcodes were added. TapeStation and Qubit were used to check library quality and concentration, and 5 to 6.5 ng of each library was pooled. The pooled libraries were sequenced with 2 x 100 bp reads and custom sequencing primers on an Illumina HiSeq2500 single-index Rapid Run. The study's processing was this. MiGEC version 1.2.6 was used for UMI-based consensus assembly, which corrected PCR and sequencing errors. MiXCR version 2.1.1 was used to carry out V(D)J alignment, clonotype assembly and CDR3 extraction. To normalise gene usage, clonotype sharing and MAIT/NKT TCR abundance, the top 1000, 10 000 and 20 000 clonotypes in each sample were analysed. Diversity was computed as the inverse Simpson index with the vegan R package after downsampling to 27 000 UMIs. Statistical testing used paired Mann-Whitney U tests on the discordant twin pairs and applied Benjamini-Hochberg correction for multiple testing. One entry per CDR3 protein sequence results from the TCRdb reprocessing of the reads, with DNA left out. The V and J calls and clone size are TCRdb's, not the authors'. This sample's table contains approximately 340,000 distinct CDR3 sequences. Roughly 2% of the sample is taken by the ten largest.

General findings and caveats noted by the study authors: Measured by the inverse Simpson index, TCRbeta repertoire diversity was lower in IBD patients than in their healthy co-twins. Fewer clonotypes were shared with other individuals by IBD patients than by healthy twins, most markedly in patients showing signs of disease activity. Concordant and discordant twins showed no difference in repertoire similarity, possibly because of limited statistical power. Differing immunosuppressive treatments among patients may have added background noise and inter-individual variability to the repertoires. The analysis was unable to tell different T cell subtypes apart. No single strong signal or clonotype linked to IBD turned up in the results, so the idea that one exists was not supported.

CDR1 is given as SGHAT and CDR2 as FQNNGV, both from the germline V gene. The CDR3 runs 15 residues from the cysteine to the phenylalanine. Only the protein is on record. Rearrangement joined TRBV11-2 to TRBJ1-2. The sequenced sample consisted of blood. This clonotype originated in a human donor with ulcerative colitis or Crohn's disease, or a healthy co-twin of an affected twin (not recorded which). The CDR3 protein is CASSLEGRYNYGYTF.